This T cell receptor (beta chain) comes out of a study of shared clonotypes between healthy human individuals. The data were produced by immunoSEQ multiplex PCR, yet TCRdb's version contains in-frame clones alone and is incomplete. This table has hundreds of thousands of clones, around 72% appearing once. The V gene end was trimmed by 3 bases and the J gene end by 2 bases; junction bases not matched to a gene: 2. Germline values: CDR1 MNHEY, CDR2 SMNVEV (reference sequence). There are 15 residues in the CDR3. The sequenced material came from memory CD4+ T cells sorted from blood. Noted subset: CD45RA-negative fraction. This chain connects TRBV27 to TRBJ1-2; 11 bases match TRBD1. This sequence was found in a woman aged 30 to 39 in good health. The CDR3 DNA reads as TGTGCCAGCAGTTTCGGGGACAGGGGGAACTATGGCTACACCTTC. It translates to CASSFGDRGNYGYTF.